This TCR beta chain was sequenced during a study of blood T cell repertoires in COVID-19. CDR1 and CDR2 (germline): MNHEY, SMNVEV (reference sequence). This CDR3 has 13 residues. Trimming at V came to 3 bases and at J to 2 bases, leaving 1 base not matched to a gene. Clones were sequenced by immunoSEQ multiplex PCR, and TCRdb holds only the in-frame ones, with some missing. The data show 310,000 or so clones, approximately 86% seen once. This sequence was found in a young woman who had recovered from COVID-19. Sequencing used peripheral blood. The chain recombines TRBV27 with TRBJ2-7; 7 positions agree with TRBD1. CDR3 protein: CASSFTGAYEQYF. In DNA form, the CDR3 reads TGTGCCAGCAGTTTCACAGGGGCCTACGAGCAGTACTTC.